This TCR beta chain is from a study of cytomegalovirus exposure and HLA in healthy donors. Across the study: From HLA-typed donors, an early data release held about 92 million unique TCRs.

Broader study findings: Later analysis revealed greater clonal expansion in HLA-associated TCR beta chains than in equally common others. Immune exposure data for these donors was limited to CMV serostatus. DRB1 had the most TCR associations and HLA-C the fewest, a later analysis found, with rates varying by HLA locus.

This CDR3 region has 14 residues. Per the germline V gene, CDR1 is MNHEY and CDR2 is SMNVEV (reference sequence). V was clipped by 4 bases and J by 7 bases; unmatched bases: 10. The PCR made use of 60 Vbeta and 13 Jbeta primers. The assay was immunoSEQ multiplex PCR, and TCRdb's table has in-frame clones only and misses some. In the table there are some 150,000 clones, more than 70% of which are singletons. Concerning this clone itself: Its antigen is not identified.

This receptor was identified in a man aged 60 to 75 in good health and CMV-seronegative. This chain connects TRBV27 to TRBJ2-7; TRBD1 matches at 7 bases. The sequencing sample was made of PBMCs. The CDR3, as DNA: TGTGCCAGCAGTTACTCGGGAAGGGGGCGAGAGCAGTACTTC. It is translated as CASSYSGRGREQYF.